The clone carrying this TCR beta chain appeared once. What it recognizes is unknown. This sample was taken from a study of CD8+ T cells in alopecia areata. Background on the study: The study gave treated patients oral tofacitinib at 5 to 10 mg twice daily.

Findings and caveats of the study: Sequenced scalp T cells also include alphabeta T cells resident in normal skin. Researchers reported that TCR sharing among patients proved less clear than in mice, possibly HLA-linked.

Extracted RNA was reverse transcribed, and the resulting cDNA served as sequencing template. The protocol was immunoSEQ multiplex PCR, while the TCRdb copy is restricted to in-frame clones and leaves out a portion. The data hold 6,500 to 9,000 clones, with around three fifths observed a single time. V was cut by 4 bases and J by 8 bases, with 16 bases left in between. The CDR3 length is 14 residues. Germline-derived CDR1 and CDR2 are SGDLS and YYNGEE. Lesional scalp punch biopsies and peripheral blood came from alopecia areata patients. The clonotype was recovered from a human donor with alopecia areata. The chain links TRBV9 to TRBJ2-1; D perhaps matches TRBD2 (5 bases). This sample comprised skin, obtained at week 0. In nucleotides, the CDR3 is TGTGCCAGCAGCCCAATGGGGAGAGAGCATGAGCAGTTCTTC. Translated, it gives CASSPMGREHEQFF.